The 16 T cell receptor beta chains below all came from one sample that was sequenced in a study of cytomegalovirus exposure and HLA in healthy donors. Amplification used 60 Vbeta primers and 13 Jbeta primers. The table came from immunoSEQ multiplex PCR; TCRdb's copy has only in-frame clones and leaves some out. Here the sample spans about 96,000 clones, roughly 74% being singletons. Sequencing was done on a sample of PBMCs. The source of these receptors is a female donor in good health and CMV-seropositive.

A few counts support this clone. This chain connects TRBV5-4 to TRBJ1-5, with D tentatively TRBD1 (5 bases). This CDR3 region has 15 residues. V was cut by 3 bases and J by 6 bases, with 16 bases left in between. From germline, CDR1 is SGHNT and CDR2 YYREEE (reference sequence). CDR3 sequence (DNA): TGTGCCAGCAGCTCGGACCCCGGAGGGGCTCAGCCCCAGCATTTT. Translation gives CASSSDPGGAQPQHF.

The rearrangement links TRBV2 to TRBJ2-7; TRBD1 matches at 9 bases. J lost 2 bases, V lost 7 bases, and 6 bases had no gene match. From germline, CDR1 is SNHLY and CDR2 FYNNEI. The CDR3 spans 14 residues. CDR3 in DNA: TGTGCCAGCACCCAGGGACAGGGACCCTACGAGCAGTACTTC. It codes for CASTQGQGPYEQYF. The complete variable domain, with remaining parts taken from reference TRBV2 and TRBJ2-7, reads EPEVTQTPSHQVTQMGQEVILRCVPISNHLYFYWYRQILGQKVEFLVSFYNNEISEKSEIFDDQFSVERPDGSNFTLKIRSTKLEDSAMYFCASTQGQGPYEQYFGPGTRLTVT.

The CDR3 DNA follows: TGTGCCAGCAGCCCTGGTCTTGGGGAGCCGAACACTGAAGCTTTCTTT. It specifies CASSPGLGEPNTEAFF. The V and J genes are TRBV5-8 and TRBJ1-1, with no clear D. The CDR3 is made up of 16 amino acids. Germline V CDR1 and CDR2: SGHTS, YDEGEE. Trimming left V 4 bases short and J 1 base short, with 17 bases between.

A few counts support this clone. The CDR3 DNA follows: TGTGCCAGCACACAACGTCGGAGCCGAAATGAGCAGTTCTTC. Its translation: CASTQRRSRNEQFF. The rearrangement links TRBV6-5 to TRBJ2-1; D unresolved. CDR1 is MNHEY, CDR2 SVGAGI, per germline. Trimming took off 7 bases at V and 7 bases at J, with 17 bases between the two ends. This CDR3 contains 14 residues.

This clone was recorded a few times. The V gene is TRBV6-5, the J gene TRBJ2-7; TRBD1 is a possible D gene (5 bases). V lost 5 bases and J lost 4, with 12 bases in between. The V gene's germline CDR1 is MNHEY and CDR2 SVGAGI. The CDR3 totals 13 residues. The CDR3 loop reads CASSEWTTYEQYF. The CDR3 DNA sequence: TGTGCCAGCAGTGAATGGACAACTTACGAGCAGTACTTC.

CDR3 residues: CASSQHRGSSLSGANVLTF. The CDR3 bases are TGTGCCAGCAGCCAACACAGGGGGTCCTCCCTCTCTGGGGCCAACGTCCTGACTTTC. The chain employs TRBV14 and TRBJ2-6, with TRBD1 identical over 8 bases. Losses at the gene ends were 2 bases for V and 0 bases for J; bases not matched to a gene: 9. The germline CDR1 and CDR2 sequences are SGHDN and FVKESK. The CDR3 is 19 residues long. The variable domain in full, with the rest retrieved from reference TRBV14 and TRBJ2-6, is EAGVTQFPSHSVIEKGQTVTLRCDPISGHDNLYWYRRVMGKEIKFLLHFVKESKQDESGMPNNRFLAERTGGTYSTLKVQPAELEDSGVYFCASSQHRGSSLSGANVLTFGAGSRLTVL.

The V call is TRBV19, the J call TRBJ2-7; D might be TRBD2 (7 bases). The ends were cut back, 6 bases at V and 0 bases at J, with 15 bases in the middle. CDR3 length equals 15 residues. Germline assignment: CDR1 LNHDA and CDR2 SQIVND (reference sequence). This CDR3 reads CASRGGADSSYEQYF. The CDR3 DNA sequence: TGTGCCAGTAGGGGGGGGGCAGATTCCTCCTACGAGCAGTACTTC.

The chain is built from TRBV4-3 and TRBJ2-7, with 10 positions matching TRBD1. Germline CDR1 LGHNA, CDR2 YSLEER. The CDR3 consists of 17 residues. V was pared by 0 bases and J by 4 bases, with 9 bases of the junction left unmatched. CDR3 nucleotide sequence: TGCGCCAGCAGCCAAGATAGTCCGGGACAGGGGATTTACGAGCAGTACTTC. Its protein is CASSQDSPGQGIYEQYF.

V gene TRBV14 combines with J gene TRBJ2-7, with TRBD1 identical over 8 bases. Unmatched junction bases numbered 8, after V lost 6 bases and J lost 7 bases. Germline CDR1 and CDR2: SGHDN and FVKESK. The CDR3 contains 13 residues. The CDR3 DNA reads TGTGCCAGCAGACCTGGACAGGGAAGGGAGCAGTACTTC. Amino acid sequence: CASRPGQGREQYF.

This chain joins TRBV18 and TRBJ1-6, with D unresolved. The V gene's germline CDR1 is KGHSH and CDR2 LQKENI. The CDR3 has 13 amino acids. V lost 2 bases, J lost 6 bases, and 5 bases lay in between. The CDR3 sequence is CASSPISNSPLHF. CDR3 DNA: TGTGCCAGCTCACCAATTAGTAATTCACCCCTCCACTTT.

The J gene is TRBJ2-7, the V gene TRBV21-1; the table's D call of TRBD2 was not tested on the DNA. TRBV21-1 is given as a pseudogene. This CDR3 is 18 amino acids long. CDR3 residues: CASSPKRGLAGGPKSGYF. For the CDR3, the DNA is TGTGCCAGCAGCCCTAAGCGGGGTTTGGCGGGAGGACCAAAATCGGGGTACTTC.

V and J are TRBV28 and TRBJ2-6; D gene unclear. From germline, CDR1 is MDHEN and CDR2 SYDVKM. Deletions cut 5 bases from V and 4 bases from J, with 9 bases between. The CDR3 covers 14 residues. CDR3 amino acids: CASSTPFGANVLTF. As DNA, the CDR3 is TGTGCCAGCAGTACTCCGTTCGGGGCCAACGTCCTGACTTTC.

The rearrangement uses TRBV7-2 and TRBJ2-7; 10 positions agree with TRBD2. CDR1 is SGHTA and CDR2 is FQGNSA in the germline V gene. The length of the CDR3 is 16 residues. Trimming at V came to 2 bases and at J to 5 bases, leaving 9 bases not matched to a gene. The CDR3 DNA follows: TGTGCCAGCAGCTTACTCTGGATAGCGGGAGGAAACGAGCAGTACTTC. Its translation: CASSLLWIAGGNEQYF.

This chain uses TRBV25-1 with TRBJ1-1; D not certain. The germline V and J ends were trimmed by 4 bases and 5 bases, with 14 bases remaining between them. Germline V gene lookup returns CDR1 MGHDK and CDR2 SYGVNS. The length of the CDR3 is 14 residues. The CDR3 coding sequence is TGTGCCAGCAGTGTGTCGGTGGCGGGAACTGAAGCTTTCTTT. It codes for CASSVSVAGTEAFF.

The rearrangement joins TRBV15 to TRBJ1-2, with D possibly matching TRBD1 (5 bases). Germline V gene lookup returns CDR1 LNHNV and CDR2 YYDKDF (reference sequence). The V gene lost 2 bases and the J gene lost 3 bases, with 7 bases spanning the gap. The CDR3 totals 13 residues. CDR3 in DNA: TGTGCCACCAGCAGAACCAGGGACTATGGCTACACCTTC. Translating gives CATSRTRDYGYTF.

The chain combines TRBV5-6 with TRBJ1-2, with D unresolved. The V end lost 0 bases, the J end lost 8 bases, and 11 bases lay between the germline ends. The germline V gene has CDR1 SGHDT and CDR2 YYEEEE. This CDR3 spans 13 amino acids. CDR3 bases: TGTGCCAGCAGCTTGGCCGCGGGAAGAGGCTACACCTTC. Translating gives CASSLAAGRGYTF.